The next 8 T cell receptor beta chains were all read from a single sample in a study of regulatory T cells in long-lasting Graves disease (dated by TCRdb to 2020 to 2022). Taken with the paper, the label for time point translates to: newly diagnosed GD, antithyroid drugs for less than 3 months. For both TCR sequencing and RNA sequencing, RNA was extracted from PBMCs using TRIzol. The library was built by means of multiplex PCR. The sequencer listed for this sample is Illumina HiSeq 4000. CDR3 regions were amplified by Arm-PCR with iRepertoire HTBI primers to construct TCR beta libraries. TCRdb handled the public reads itself, with Q25 trimming in fastp and clone calling in MiXCR, and kept productive beta chains. Identical CDR3 proteins give one entry, which carries the most common genes and DNA. This sample comprises approximately 210,000 distinct CDR3 sequences, around 20% of them detected only once. Roughly 23% of the sample lies in the top ten.

The specimen was peripheral blood mononuclear cells (PBMCs), collected at new diagnosis, from a patient treated with antithyroid drugs. These receptor sequences come from a female donor with Graves disease.

In this sample, this clonotype turned up a few times. V is TRBV4-1 and J is TRBJ2-2; TRBD2 agrees at 7 bases. Germline values: CDR1 MGHRA, CDR2 YSYEKL. With 11 bases clipped from V and 2 bases from J, the junction kept 5 bases outside the gene matches. The CDR3 has 13 amino acids. The CDR3 sequence: CAGGDYNTGELFF. In DNA form, the CDR3 reads TGCGCCGGGGGGGACTACAACACCGGGGAGCTGTTTTTT.

About this clonotype itself: A much larger clone lies a single base off, so this may be a read error. It is likely a read error, because the conserved phenylalanine at the end of the CDR3 is missing. The chain carries TRBV28 and TRBJ1-2; D not certain. V lost 6 bases to trimming and J lost 6 bases, with 11 bases between them. Germline V lookup: CDR1 MDHEN, CDR2 SYDVKM. The length of the CDR3 is 12 residues. CDR3 region: CASRPTLNGYTL. The CDR3 DNA is TGTGCCAGCAGACCTACTTTAAATGGCTACACCCTC.

This clonotype was seen repeatedly, ten times or more. V is TRBV19 and J is TRBJ2-5; TRBD1 aligns across 7 bases. The trim removed 5 bases at V and 3 bases at J, leaving 12 bases unmatched. The CDR3 is 16 amino acids. Germline V gene data show CDR1 as LNHDA and CDR2 as SQIVND (reference sequence). The chain's CDR3 is CASSPINRGSEETQYF. In DNA form, the CDR3 reads TGTGCCAGTAGTCCCATCAACAGGGGTTCTGAAGAGACCCAGTACTTC.

The chain recombines TRBV6-2 or TRBV6-3 with TRBJ1-1, with TRBD1 identical over 7 bases. The CDR3 length is 13 residues. The V gene's germline CDR1 is MNHEY and CDR2 SVGEGT. J was trimmed by 7 bases and V by 0 bases; bases with no gene match: 2. In DNA form, the CDR3 reads TGTGCCAGCAGTTACTCGACAGGGAATGAAGCTTTCTTT. It is translated as CASSYSTGNEAFF.

This clonotype was picked up many times. The chain employs TRBV6-2 or TRBV6-3 and TRBJ1-1; 9 nucleotides agree with TRBD1. Per germline, CDR1 MNHEY and CDR2 SVGEGT. There are 16 residues in the CDR3. Trimming cost V 0 bases and J 4 bases; bases outside gene matches: 6. CDR3 nucleotide sequence: TGTGCCAGCAGTTACTCGACAGACAGGGGGACCACTGAAGCTTTCTTT. This codes for CASSYSTDRGTTEAFF.

In its sample, this clonotype was seen many times. The genes are TRBV18 and TRBJ2-2; D remains ambiguous. This CDR3 comprises 12 residues. The germline V gene encodes CDR1 KGHSH and CDR2 LQKENI. The V end lost 1 base, the J end lost 5 bases, and 2 bases lay between the germline ends. The CDR3 spells CASSPLTGELFF. Written as DNA, the CDR3 is TGTGCCAGCTCACCACTTACCGGGGAGCTGTTTTTT.

This clonotype was seen at least ten times. The chain links TRBV28 to TRBJ2-6, with 10 bases that match TRBD1. J lost 1 base, V lost 6 bases, and 12 bases had no gene match. CDR3 size: 19 residues. The germline CDR1 and CDR2 sequences are MDHEN and SYDVKM. The CDR3 DNA reads as TGTGCCAGCAGCTCCCCGACAGGGGGCTTTTATTCTGGGGCCAACGTCCTGACTTTC. Protein: CASSSPTGGFYSGANVLTF.

This clonotype was observed many times. This chain connects TRBV6-1 to TRBJ1-2; no definite D call. The CDR3 totals 15 residues. Trimming stripped 5 bases from V and 3 bases from J, with 16 bases between. Germline loops: CDR1 MNHNS, CDR2 SASEGT. CDR3 residues: CASSKLSAGDYGYTF. CDR3 in DNA: TGTGCCAGCAGTAAACTTTCTGCGGGAGACTATGGCTACACCTTC.